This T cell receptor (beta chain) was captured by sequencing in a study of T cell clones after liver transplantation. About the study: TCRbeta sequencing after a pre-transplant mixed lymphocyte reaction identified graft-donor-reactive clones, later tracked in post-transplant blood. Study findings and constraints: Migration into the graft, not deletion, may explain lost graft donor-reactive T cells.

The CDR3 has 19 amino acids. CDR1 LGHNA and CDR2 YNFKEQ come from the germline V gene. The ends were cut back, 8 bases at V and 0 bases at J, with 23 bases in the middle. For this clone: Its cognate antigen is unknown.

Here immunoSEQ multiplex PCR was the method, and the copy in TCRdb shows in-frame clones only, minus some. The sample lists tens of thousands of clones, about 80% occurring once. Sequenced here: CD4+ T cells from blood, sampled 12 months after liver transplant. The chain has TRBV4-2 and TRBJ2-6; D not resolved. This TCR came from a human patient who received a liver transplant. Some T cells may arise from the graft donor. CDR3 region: CASRFVYSNSGSGANVLTF. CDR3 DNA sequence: TGTGCCAGCCGGTTCGTATACTCCAACTCGGGCTCTGGGGCCAACGTCCTGACTTTC.